Given below is one TCR beta chain in context. CDR3 length: 19 amino acids. In germline, CDR1 is SGHAT, CDR2 FQNNGV. With 2 bases clipped from V and 7 bases from J, the junction kept 16 bases outside the gene matches. This specimen comes from a study of cytomegalovirus exposure and HLA in healthy donors. It was with 60 Vbeta and 13 Jbeta primers that the PCR ran. TCRdb's table, derived via immunoSEQ multiplex PCR, lists solely in-frame clones and lacks some. The sample has about 180,000 clones; around three quarters are singletons. This chain joins TRBV11-2 and TRBJ2-1; 11 bases fit TRBD2. The TCR originated in a woman aged 50 to 60 in good health and CMV-seropositive. Sample: PBMCs. This chain's CDR3 is CASSLFLAGGLGLWNEQFF. In nucleotides, the CDR3 is TGTGCCAGCAGCTTATTTCTAGCGGGAGGATTGGGGCTGTGGAATGAGCAGTTCTTC.